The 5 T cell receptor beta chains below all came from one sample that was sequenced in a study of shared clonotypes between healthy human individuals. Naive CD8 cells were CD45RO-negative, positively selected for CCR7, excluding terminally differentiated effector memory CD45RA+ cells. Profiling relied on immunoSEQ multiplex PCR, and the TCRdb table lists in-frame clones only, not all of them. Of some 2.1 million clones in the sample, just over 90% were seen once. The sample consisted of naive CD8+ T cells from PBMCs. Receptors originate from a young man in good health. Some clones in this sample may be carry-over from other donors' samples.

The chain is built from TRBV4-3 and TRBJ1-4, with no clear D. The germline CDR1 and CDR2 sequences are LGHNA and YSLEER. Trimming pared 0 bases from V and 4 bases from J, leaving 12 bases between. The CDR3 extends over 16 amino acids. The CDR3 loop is CASSQDVSVINEKLFF. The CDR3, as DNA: TGCGCCAGCAGCCAAGATGTGTCAGTAATTAATGAAAAACTGTTTTTT.

The CDR3 DNA reads TGTGCCAGCAGTGGAACTCTAGCGGGAGCCAAAGATACGCAGTATTTT. This codes for CASSGTLAGAKDTQYF. The genes are TRBV6-1 and TRBJ2-3, with 10 bases aligning to TRBD2. In germline, CDR1 is MNHNS, CDR2 SASEGT. The CDR3 sequence is 16 residues long. V trimming: 4 bases; J trimming: 5 bases; junction bases outside the gene matches: 9.

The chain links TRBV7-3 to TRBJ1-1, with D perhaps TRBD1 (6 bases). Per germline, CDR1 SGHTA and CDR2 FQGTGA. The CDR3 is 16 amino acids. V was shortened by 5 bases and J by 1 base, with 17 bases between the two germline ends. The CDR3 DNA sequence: TGTGCCAGCAGCCCAACTCCGACAGGTCAGAACACTGAAGCTTTCTTT. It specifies CASSPTPTGQNTEAFF. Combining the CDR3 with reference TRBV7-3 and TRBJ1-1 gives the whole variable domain GAGVSQTPSNKVTEKGKYVELRCDPISGHTALYWYRQSLGQGPEFLIYFQGTGAADDSGLPNDRFFAVRPEGSVSTLKIQRTERGDSAVYLCASSPTPTGQNTEAFFGQGTRLTVV.

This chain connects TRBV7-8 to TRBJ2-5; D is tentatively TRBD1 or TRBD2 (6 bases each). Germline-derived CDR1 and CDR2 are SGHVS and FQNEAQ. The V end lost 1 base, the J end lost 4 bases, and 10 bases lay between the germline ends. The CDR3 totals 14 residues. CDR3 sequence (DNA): TGTGCCAGCAGCTTAGAGGGGGGAGGAGAGACCCAGTACTTC. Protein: CASSLEGGGETQYF.

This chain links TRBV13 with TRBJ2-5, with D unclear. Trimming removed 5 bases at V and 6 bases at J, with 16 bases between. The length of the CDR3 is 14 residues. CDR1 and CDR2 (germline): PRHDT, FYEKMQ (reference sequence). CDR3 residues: CASSLGSERKTQYF. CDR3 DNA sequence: TGTGCCAGCAGCCTGGGGTCGGAACGTAAGACCCAGTACTTC. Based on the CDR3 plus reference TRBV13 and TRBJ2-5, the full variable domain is AAGVIQSPRHLIKEKRETATLKCYPIPRHDTVYWYQQGPGQDPQFLISFYEKMQSDKGSIPDRFSAQQFSDYHSELNMSSLELGDSALYFCASSLGSERKTQYFGPGTRLLVL.